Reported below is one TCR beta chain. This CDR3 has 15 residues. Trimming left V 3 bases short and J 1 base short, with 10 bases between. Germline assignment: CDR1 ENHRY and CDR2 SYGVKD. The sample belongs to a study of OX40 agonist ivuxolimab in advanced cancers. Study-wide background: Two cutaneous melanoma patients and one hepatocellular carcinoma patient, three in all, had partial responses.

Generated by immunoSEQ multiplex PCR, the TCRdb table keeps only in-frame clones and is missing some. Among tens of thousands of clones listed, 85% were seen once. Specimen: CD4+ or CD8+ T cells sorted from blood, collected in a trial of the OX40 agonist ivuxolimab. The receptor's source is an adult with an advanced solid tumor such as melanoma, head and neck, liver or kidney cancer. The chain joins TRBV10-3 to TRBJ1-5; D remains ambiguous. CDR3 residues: CAISDFPGSNQPQHF. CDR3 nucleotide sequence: TGTGCCATCAGTGACTTCCCAGGAAGCAATCAGCCCCAGCATTTT.